The T cell receptor beta chain under discussion was sequenced for a study of T cells after yellow fever vaccination. Overall study: Researchers used SMART-Seq v4 Ultra Low Input to prepare fractions that had low cell numbers. Overall study results and limits: Subsequent to the booster, the majority of primary-vaccination clones reappeared (around 96% CD4, 88% CD8). Few clonotypes appeared in both CD4 and CD8 compartments.

CDR3 length equals 15 residues. The germline V gene encodes CDR1 SEHNR and CDR2 FQNEAQ (reference sequence). Trimming took 4 bases from V and 7 from J; bases not matched to a gene: 9. TCRdb itself ran the 5' RACE reads through MiXCR, one entry per CDR3 protein. The profile shows about 340,000 distinct CDR3 sequences, approximately 12% of them singletons. This clonotype was detected a few times. Its antigen is unidentified. The V gene is TRBV7-9, the J gene TRBJ1-4; 7 bases are shared with TRBD1. This receptor was identified in a man between 18 and 35 years old who received the YFV17D yellow fever vaccine. Here the sequenced sample was CD4+ T cells sorted from PBMCs, taken 15 days after the yellow fever booster vaccination. The CDR3 reads CASSSYGQGGEKLFF. CDR3 nucleotides: TGTGCCAGCAGCTCATACGGGCAGGGGGGTGAAAAACTGTTTTTT. Combining the CDR3 with reference TRBV7-9 and TRBJ1-4 gives the whole variable domain DTGVSQNPRHKITKRGQNVTFRCDPISEHNRLYWYRQTLGQGPEFLTYFQNEAQLEKSRLLSDRFSAERPKGSFSTLEIQRTEQGDSAMYLCASSSYGQGGEKLFFGSGTQLSVL.